This T cell receptor (beta chain) was sequenced in a study of CD8 T cells in ankylosing spondylitis. The germline CDR1 and CDR2 sequences are ENHRY and SYGVKD. Between the trimmed V and J ends, which lost 2 bases and 4 bases, there was a span of 8 bases. CDR3 size: 13 residues. Study-wide points: A CD8+ phenotype characterized the disease-linked clones, which were relatively rare in peripheral blood.

As to this clonotype: Its antigen is currently unknown.

Each TCR beta library was made by quantitative 5'-RACE that incorporated molecular barcodes. TCRdb fed the 5' RACE reads into MiXCR, producing one record per CDR3 protein. The table shows some 300,000 distinct CDR3 sequences, with roughly 20% occurring only once. The chain joins TRBV10-3 to TRBJ2-5; D is unclear. Sequenced sample: blood, either unsorted or a sorted T cell fraction (not recorded which). This receptor was identified in a female donor with ankylosing spondylitis or in good health (not recorded which). The DNA of the CDR3 is TGTGCCATCAGTGAGGGGGTGACAGAGACCCAGTACTTC. Protein: CAISEGVTETQYF.